This TCR beta chain was identified during a study of blood T cells in healthy people across ages. At the level of the study: Per two T cells, template switching captured roughly one barcoded beta molecule.

Through a sample-barcoded 5' primer and a J-beta primer mix, a second PCR was run for about 7 to 12 cycles. Each cDNA molecule carried a tag from a template-switch adaptor that contained 12 random nucleotides. TCRdb processed the 5' RACE reads anew with MiXCR; each CDR3 protein has one entry. Seen here are 890,000 or so distinct CDR3 sequences, about 62% observed once, and the top ten hold around a quarter. The CDR3 runs to 14 residues. The V end was cut by 3 bases, the J end by 5 bases, with 14 bases between. Germline assignment: CDR1 SGHKS and CDR2 YYEKEE (reference sequence). Samples each had at least 5.5 micrograms of total RNA extracted.

The chain employs TRBV5-5 and TRBJ2-5; maybe TRBD2 (5 bases). The sample was blood. This receptor was identified in a man aged 30-40 years in good health. The CDR3 coding sequence is TGTGCCAGCAGCTCCGGAGGATGGACGGAGACCCAGTACTTC. Encoded protein: CASSSGGWTETQYF.